Listed below are T cell receptor beta chains from one sample, sequenced in a study of T cells and copy number aberrations in small-cell lung cancer. This table comes from immunoSEQ multiplex PCR, and its TCRdb copy is limited to in-frame clones, with some not included. The sample contains roughly 2,800 clones, approximately 79% of which appear only once. The sequenced material came from normal tissue next to the tumor. The receptors come from a man in his 60s with small cell lung cancer. CDR3s leave out the opening cysteine and the closing phenylalanine or tryptophan.

TRBV9 ASSVEGLNTEAF
TRBV29-1 SVRSGPYRNSPLH
TRBV12-5 ASGTPGTEAHEQY
TRBV7-9 ASSLDGISQQY
TRBV11-3 ASSPTGVETQY
TRBV18 ASSPPRGLNTEAF
TRBV5-8 ASSPGGTVNEKLF
TRBV12-5 ASGRQGPGNTIY
TRBV4-1 ASSQDRGWEQY
TRBV27 ASSLRSTVGGRPSYNEQF
TRBV29-1 SVEQGARTGELF
TRBV19 ASSSPNSGPLNYGYT
TRBV18 ASSPDRVLSYSNQPQH
TRBV7-8 ASSPGQVGEQY
TRBV28 ASTLAERGEQF
TRBV27 ASSFGLNTEAF
TRBV7-9 ATRPDINSYEQY
TRBV7-8 ASSVGQGALSPLH
TRBV11-3 ASSFFYEPPV
TRBV4-1 ASSEGTGYENTIY
TRBV19 ALRGPFYGYT
TRBV7-8 ASSTTVNTEAF
TRBV9 ASSVGPGLSPYEQY
TRBV11-2 ASSPGGFANTEAF
TRBV4-1 ASSSRSGTSGPSYEQY
TRBV2 ATDRSGSVGANVLT
TRBV7-9 ASSFWSGGGYSSETQY
TRBV6-5 ASSYSFYNEQF
TRBV27 ASSGVPTNEKLF
TRBV11-3 ASSQWGVTEAF
TRBV7-9 ASSLGTGSTGELF
TRBV2 ASRAGASRGEQF
TRBV18 ASSPGQGEKLF
TRBV7-2 ASSPRTGDGNTIY
TRBV5-1 ASSLVAGGGDGEQY
TRBV4-2 ASSQGAGTTTDTQY
TRBV9 ASSVEGVHEQF
TRBV27 ASSFSGGPYNEQF
TRBV9 ASSVLQNTGELF
TRBV14 ASSPLGQRGLAF
TRBV6-5 ASSVRVGYGYT
TRBV6-4 ASSDSNLAGNEQF
TRBV4-1 ASSPSLYAEQF
TRBV6-1 AAGRDQSTDTQY
TRBV7-9 ASSPREEVGEQY